The subject of this entry is one T cell receptor (beta chain). Its target is unknown. Generated by immunoSEQ multiplex PCR, the TCRdb table keeps only in-frame clones and is missing some. Here the sample spans about 76,000 clones, approximately 80% being singletons. This specimen belongs to a study of OX40 agonist ivuxolimab in advanced cancers. Study summary: Of the participants, under 50% had some prior anti-PD-1, anti-PD-L1 or anti-CTLA-4 therapy, which was allowed.

The CDR3 runs to 13 residues. Per the germline V gene, CDR1 is LGHNA and CDR2 is YSLEER. Trimming removed 1 base from V and 8 bases from J; junction bases left unmatched: 2. Blood sampling took place at baseline, cycle 4 day 1, and cycle 7 day 1. Points from the study as a whole: At 0.1-3.0 mg/kg, partial responders had clonal expansion among the lowest observed. Normalized T-cell clonal expansion was also low in a subset of nonresponders.

V is TRBV4-3 and J is TRBJ1-2; TRBD1 matches 9 bases. The origin of this receptor is an adult with an advanced solid tumor such as melanoma, head and neck, liver or kidney cancer. This specimen consisted of CD4+ or CD8+ T cells sorted from blood, obtained in a trial of the OX40 agonist ivuxolimab. The CDR3 loop is CASSQVDRGGYTF. The CDR3 DNA follows: TGCGCCAGCAGCCAAGTTGACAGGGGGGGCTACACCTTC.